These 17 T cell receptor beta chains originate from one sample sequenced in a study of blood T cell repertoires in COVID-19. Clones were sequenced by immunoSEQ multiplex PCR, and TCRdb holds only the in-frame ones, with some missing. The sample holds 45,000 to 55,000 clones, over 70% seen once. Input material: peripheral blood. These receptors originate from a human donor with active or convalescent COVID-19. The donor label of this sample is uncertain.

The chain employs TRBV4-3 and TRBJ1-2; 8 positions match TRBD1. V shed 3 bases, J shed 3 bases, and the junction held 6 bases outside the gene matches. Germline V gives CDR1 LGHNA, CDR2 YSLEER. This CDR3 contains 15 residues. The CDR3, as DNA: TGCGCCAGCAGCCAGGAACAGGGGGGCGACTATGGCTACACCTTC. It encodes CASSQEQGGDYGYTF.

The V and J genes are TRBV28 and TRBJ1-4; perhaps TRBD1 as D (5 bases). Trimming removed 3 bases at V and 0 bases at J, with 14 bases between. Germline V gene data show CDR1 as MDHEN and CDR2 as SYDVKM. The CDR3 is 17 residues long. The CDR3 coding sequence is TGTGCCAGCAGTTTCCGAGGCCAGGGCTCAACTAATGAAAAACTGTTTTTT. This codes for CASSFRGQGSTNEKLFF.

The chain carries TRBV3-1 (or the pseudogene TRBV3-2) and TRBJ1-5; D is unclear. CDR1 and CDR2 (germline): LGHDT, YNNKEL (reference sequence). The V end was cut by 0 bases, the J end by 7 bases, with 10 bases between. The CDR3 extends over 14 amino acids. The CDR3 spells CASSQEGGVQPQHF. CDR3 nucleotides: TGTGCCAGCAGCCAAGAGGGCGGGGTCCAGCCCCAGCATTTT.

The chain combines TRBV2 with TRBJ2-7; 9 bases line up with TRBD1. The trim removed 4 bases at V and 3 bases at J, leaving 7 bases unmatched. The germline gives CDR1 SNHLY, CDR2 FYNNEI. The CDR3 consists of 15 residues. The CDR3 region has the DNA TGTGCCAGCAGTGGAAGGGACAGGGTTCGCTACGAGCAGTACTTC. Its protein is CASSGRDRVRYEQYF.

The chain links TRBV12-3 or TRBV12-4 to TRBJ1-1; 7 bases align to TRBD1. J gave up 1 base and V 10 bases, and 3 bases lay outside the gene matches. There are 12 residues in the CDR3. This chain's CDR3 is CATGTENTEAFF. CDR3 coding DNA: TGTGCCACCGGGACAGAGAACACTGAAGCTTTCTTT.

The genes are TRBV6-5 and TRBJ1-1; D gene ambiguous. Germline assignment: CDR1 MNHEY and CDR2 SVGAGI. This CDR3 is built from 15 residues. The germline V and J ends were trimmed by 2 bases and 2 bases, with 12 bases remaining between them. CDR3 protein: CASSYQAGLNTEAFF. The DNA of the CDR3 is TGTGCCAGCAGTTACCAAGCCGGGTTAAACACTGAAGCTTTCTTT.

The chain joins TRBV12-3 or TRBV12-4 to TRBJ2-3, with TRBD2 as a possible D gene (6 bases). The CDR3 covers 11 residues. V was shortened by 4 bases and J by 8 bases, with 7 bases between the two germline ends. DNA of the CDR3: TGTGCCAGCAGTTCGGGGGTTACGCAGTATTTT. It is translated as CASSSGVTQYF.

This chain uses TRBV29-1 with TRBJ1-2, with 7 bases matching TRBD1. CDR1 and CDR2 from the germline V gene are SQVTM and ANQGSEA. The CDR3 length is 14 residues. Trimming removed 2 bases from V and 9 bases from J; junction bases left unmatched: 12. The CDR3 region is CSVEPTGSGNSYTF. CDR3 DNA: TGCAGCGTTGAACCGACAGGGAGTGGAAATAGCTACACCTTC.

The chain is built from TRBV2 and TRBJ1-5; 10 nucleotides agree with TRBD1. With 5 bases clipped from V and 6 bases from J, the junction kept 7 bases outside the gene matches. The CDR3 runs 15 residues. Germline-derived CDR1 and CDR2 are SNHLY and FYNNEI. The CDR3 sequence is CASSLGQGIGQPQHF. The CDR3 DNA is TGTGCCAGCAGTTTGGGACAGGGGATCGGTCAGCCCCAGCATTTT.

In nucleotides, the CDR3 is TGTGCCAGCAGCCGTGATGGCGGTCTCTCGCCCCAGCATTTT. It specifies CASSRDGGLSPQHF. V usage is TRBV2 and J usage is TRBJ1-5, with unresolved D. The CDR3 extends over 14 amino acids. The V gene lost 6 bases and the J gene lost 9 bases, with 18 bases spanning the gap. Germline CDR1 is SNHLY and CDR2 is FYNNEI.

The chain joins TRBV6-5 to TRBJ2-7; TRBD1 aligns across 7 bases. J lost 6 bases, V lost 6 bases, and 5 bases had no gene match. The CDR3 has 12 residues. In germline, CDR1 is MNHEY, CDR2 SVGAGI. The CDR3 DNA reads as TGTGCCAGCAGCGACAGGGTAGGCGAGCAGTACTTC. This encodes CASSDRVGEQYF.

V is TRBV19 and J is TRBJ1-5; a possible D gene is TRBD1 (6 bases). The V end lost 6 bases, the J end lost 8 bases, and 14 bases lay between the germline ends. CDR3 size: 13 residues. CDR1 and CDR2 (germline): LNHDA, SQIVND (reference sequence). The CDR3 DNA reads TGTGCCAGTAGCGACAGGTTTTTAGAGCCCCAGCATTTT. Translated: CASSDRFLEPQHF. The variable domain in full, completed from reference TRBV19 and TRBJ1-5, reads DGGITQSPKYLFRKEGQNVTLSCEQNLNHDAMYWYRQDPGQGLRLIYYSQIVNDFQKGDIAEGYSVSREKKESFPLTVTSAQKNPTAFYLCASSDRFLEPQHFGDGTRLSIL.

The chain has TRBV12-5 and TRBJ1-1, with D possibly being TRBD1 (6 bases). The germline V gene has CDR1 LGHNT and CDR2 FRNRAP. There are 14 residues in the CDR3. The V end was cut by 3 bases, the J end by 8 bases, with 16 bases between. CDR3 DNA: TGTGCTAGTGGTTTTACCTCCGCGGGGGCCGAAGCTTTCTTT. Its protein product is CASGFTSAGAEAFF.

This clone was seen more than once but under ten times. The chain has TRBV9 and TRBJ1-5; D gene uncertain. The CDR3 is 15 amino acids. Deletions cut 4 bases from V and 0 bases from J, with 11 bases between. Germline CDR1 and CDR2: SGDLS and YYNGEE. CDR3 loop: CASSPGLVSNQPQHF. Here the CDR3 DNA reads TGTGCCAGCAGCCCCGGTTTGGTTAGCAATCAGCCCCAGCATTTT.

This clone is a singleton in its sample. The CDR3 bases are TGCGCCAGCAGCCAAGAGACAGGTCCGGGCTACACCTTC. Translated, it gives CASSQETGPGYTF. The chain combines TRBV4-3 with TRBJ1-2; maybe TRBD1 (6 bases). Germline values: CDR1 LGHNA, CDR2 YSLEER. Trimming pared 0 bases from V and 8 bases from J, leaving 10 bases between. This CDR3 contains 13 residues.

The chain joins TRBV19 to TRBJ2-3, with 10 bases that match TRBD2. CDR1 and CDR2 from the germline V gene are LNHDA and SQIVND (reference sequence). This CDR3 has 16 residues. V lost 5 bases to trimming and J lost 3 bases; unmatched junction nucleotides: 8. The CDR3 bases are TGTGCCAGTAGTCTAAAGCGGGAGGGAAGTACAGATACGCAGTATTTT. Protein: CASSLKREGSTDTQYF.

There are a few counts of this clone. The J gene is TRBJ1-1, the V gene TRBV30; possibly TRBD1 for D (5 bases). V was clipped by 0 bases and J by 5 bases, with 16 bases between them. There are 15 residues in the CDR3. CDR1 GTSNPN and CDR2 SVGIG come from the germline V gene (reference sequence). In nucleotides, the CDR3 is TGTGCCTGGAGTGTACTGGGGGAAGGAGGGACTGAAGCTTTCTTT. Residues: CAWSVLGEGGTEAFF.